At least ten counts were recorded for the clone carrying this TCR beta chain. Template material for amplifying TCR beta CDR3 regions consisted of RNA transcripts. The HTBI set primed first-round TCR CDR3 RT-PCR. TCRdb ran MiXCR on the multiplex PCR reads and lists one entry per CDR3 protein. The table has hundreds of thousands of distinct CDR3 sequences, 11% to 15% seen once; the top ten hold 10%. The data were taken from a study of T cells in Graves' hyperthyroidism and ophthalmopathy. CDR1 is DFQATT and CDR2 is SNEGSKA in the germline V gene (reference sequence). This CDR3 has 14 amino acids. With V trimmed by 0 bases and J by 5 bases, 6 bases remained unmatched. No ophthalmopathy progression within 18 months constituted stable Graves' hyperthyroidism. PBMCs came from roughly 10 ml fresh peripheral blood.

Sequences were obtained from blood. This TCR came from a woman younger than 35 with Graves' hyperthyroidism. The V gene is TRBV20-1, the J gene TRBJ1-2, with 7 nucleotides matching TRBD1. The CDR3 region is CSARDYGTAYGYTF. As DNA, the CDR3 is TGCAGTGCTAGAGATTATGGGACAGCTTATGGCTACACCTTC.